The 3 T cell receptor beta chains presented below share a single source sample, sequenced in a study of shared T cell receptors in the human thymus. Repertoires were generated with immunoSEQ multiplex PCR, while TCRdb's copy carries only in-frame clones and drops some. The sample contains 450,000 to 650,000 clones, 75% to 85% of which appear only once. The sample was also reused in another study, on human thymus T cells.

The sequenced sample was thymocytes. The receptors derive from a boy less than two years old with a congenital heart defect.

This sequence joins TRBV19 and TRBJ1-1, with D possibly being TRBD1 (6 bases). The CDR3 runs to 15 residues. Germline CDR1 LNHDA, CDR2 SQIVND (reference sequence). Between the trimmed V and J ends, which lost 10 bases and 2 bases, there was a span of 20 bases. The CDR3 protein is CATSQDSCLNTEAFF. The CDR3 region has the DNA TGTGCCACCTCCCAGGACAGCTGCCTAAACACTGAAGCTTTCTTT.

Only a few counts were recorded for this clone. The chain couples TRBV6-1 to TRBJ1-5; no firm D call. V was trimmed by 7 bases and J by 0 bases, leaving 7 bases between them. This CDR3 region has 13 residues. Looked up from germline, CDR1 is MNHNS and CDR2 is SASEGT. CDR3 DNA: TGTGCCAGCACGAGATATAGCAATCAGCCCCAGCATTTT. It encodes CASTRYSNQPQHF.

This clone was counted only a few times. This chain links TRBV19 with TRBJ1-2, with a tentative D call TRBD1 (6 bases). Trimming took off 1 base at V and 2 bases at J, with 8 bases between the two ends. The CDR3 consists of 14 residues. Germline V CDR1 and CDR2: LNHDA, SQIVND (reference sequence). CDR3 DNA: TGTGCCAGTAGTATAGGGGGGCTCAACTATGGCTACACCTTC. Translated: CASSIGGLNYGYTF.